The 8 T cell receptor beta chains reported below all come from one sample, sequenced in a study of chemoradiotherapy in HPV16-positive cancers. Sequencing used immunoSEQ multiplex PCR; TCRdb keeps in-frame clones, though not all of them. The sample yields fewer than 8,000 clones, 85% to 90% seen once. Sequencing used tumor tissue, obtained from a patient who underwent chemoradiotherapy. These TCRs come from a human donor with HPV-associated anogenital cancer.

The J gene is TRBJ1-2, the V gene TRBV6-1; D might be TRBD1 (6 bases). CDR1 and CDR2 (germline): MNHNS, SASEGT. Trimming stripped 6 bases from V and 8 bases from J, with 16 bases between. This CDR3 comprises 13 residues. This CDR3 is CASRRDTSHGYTF. In DNA, the CDR3 is TGTGCCAGCAGACGGGACACATCCCACGGCTACACCTTC.

This sequence joins TRBV11-3 and TRBJ2-3; 7 bases align to TRBD1. The CDR3 spans 15 residues. Germline V lookup: CDR1 SGHNT, CDR2 YENEEA. Unmatched junction bases numbered 2, after V lost 2 bases and J lost 0 bases. In nucleotides, the CDR3 is TGTGCCAGCAGCTTACCAGGGGGTAGCACAGATACGCAGTATTTT. Translated: CASSLPGGSTDTQYF.

The genes are TRBV29-1 and TRBJ2-3; 10 bases match TRBD1. Germline loops: CDR1 SQVTM, CDR2 ANQGSEA. With 5 bases clipped from V and 2 bases from J, the junction kept 10 bases outside the gene matches. The CDR3 runs to 16 residues. The CDR3 sequence is CSVTGTGEGATDTQYF. Here the CDR3 DNA reads TGCAGCGTTACCGGGACAGGGGAGGGGGCCACAGATACGCAGTATTTT.

This clone was found once. This chain uses TRBV5-5 with TRBJ1-5; the D is unclear. This CDR3 is built from 13 residues. The germline V gene encodes CDR1 SGHKS and CDR2 YYEKEE (reference sequence). The germline V and J ends were trimmed by 0 bases and 4 bases, with 5 bases remaining between them. CDR3 coding DNA: TGTGCCAGCAGCTTGGAAGCGAATCAGCCCCAGCATTTT. Encoded protein: CASSLEANQPQHF. Looking up the rest from reference TRBV5-5 and TRBJ1-5 gives the full variable domain: DAGVTQSPTHLIKTRGQQVTLRCSPISGHKSVSWYQQVLGQGPQFIFQYYEKEERGRGNFPDRFSARQFPNYSSELNVNALLLGDSALYLCASSLEANQPQHFGDGTRLSIL.

The genes are TRBV2 and TRBJ2-7; TRBD1 aligns across 8 bases. With 2 bases clipped from V and 7 bases from J, the junction kept 10 bases outside the gene matches. Germline V gene sequence: CDR1 SNHLY, CDR2 FYNNEI. CDR3 size: 15 residues. CDR3 in amino acids: CASSETGQGFFEQYF. In DNA form, the CDR3 reads TGTGCCAGCAGTGAAACCGGACAGGGATTCTTTGAGCAGTACTTC.

This clone is judged large (0.1 to 1%). The chain couples TRBV19 to TRBJ2-5; TRBD2 aligns across 11 bases. Trimming removed 6 bases from V and 3 bases from J; junction bases left unmatched: 12. CDR3 length equals 17 residues. The V gene's germline CDR1 is LNHDA and CDR2 SQIVND (reference sequence). The CDR3 DNA is TGTGCCAGTAGCCCCGGGACTAGCGGCCCTGGTGAAGAGACCCAGTACTTC. Residues: CASSPGTSGPGEETQYF.

This clone is a singleton in its sample. The genes are TRBV7-9 and TRBJ2-5; D ambiguous. Between the trimmed V and J ends, which lost 5 bases and 1 base, there was a span of 14 bases. The CDR3 length is 15 residues. Germline-derived CDR1 and CDR2 are SEHNR and FQNEAQ (reference sequence). The CDR3 sequence is CASSRATASQETQYF. CDR3 in DNA: TGTGCCAGCAGCCGTGCTACAGCGTCCCAAGAGACCCAGTACTTC.

This chain uses TRBV5-1 with TRBJ2-3; possible D gene TRBD1, 5 bases. CDR1 is SGHRS, CDR2 YFSETQ, per germline. V was pared by 5 bases and J by 7 bases, with 8 bases between. The CDR3 contains 11 residues. The DNA of the CDR3 is TGCGCCAGCAGAGGGGTAAATACGCAGTATTTT. It is translated as CASRGVNTQYF.